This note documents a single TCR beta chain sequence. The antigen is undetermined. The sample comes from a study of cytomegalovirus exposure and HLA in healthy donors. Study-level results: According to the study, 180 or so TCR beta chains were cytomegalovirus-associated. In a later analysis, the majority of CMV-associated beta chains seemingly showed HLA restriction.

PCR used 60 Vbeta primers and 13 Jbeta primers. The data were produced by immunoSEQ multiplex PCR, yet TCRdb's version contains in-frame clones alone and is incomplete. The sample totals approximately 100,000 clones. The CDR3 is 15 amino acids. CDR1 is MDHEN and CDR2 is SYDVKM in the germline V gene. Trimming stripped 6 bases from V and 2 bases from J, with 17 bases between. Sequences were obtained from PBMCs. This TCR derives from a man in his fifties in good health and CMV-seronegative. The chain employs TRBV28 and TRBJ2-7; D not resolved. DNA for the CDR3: TGTGCCAGCAGCTCCGACTCCCATGGCCCCTACGAGCAGTACTTC. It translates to CASSSDSHGPYEQYF.